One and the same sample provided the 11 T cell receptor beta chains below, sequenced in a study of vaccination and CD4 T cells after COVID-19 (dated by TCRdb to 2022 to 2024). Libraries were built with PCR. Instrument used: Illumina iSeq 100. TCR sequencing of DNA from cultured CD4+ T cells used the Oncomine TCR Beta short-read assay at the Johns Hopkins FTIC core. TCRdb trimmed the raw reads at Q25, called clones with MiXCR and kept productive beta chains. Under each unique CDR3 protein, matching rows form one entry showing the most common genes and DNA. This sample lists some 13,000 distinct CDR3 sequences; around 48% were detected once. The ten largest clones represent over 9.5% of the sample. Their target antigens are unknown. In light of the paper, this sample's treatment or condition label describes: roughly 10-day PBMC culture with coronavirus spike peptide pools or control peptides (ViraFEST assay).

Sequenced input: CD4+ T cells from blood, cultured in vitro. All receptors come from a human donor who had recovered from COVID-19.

CDR3 coding DNA: TGTGCCAGCAGCGCGGGAAATGAGCCCCAGCATTTT. Translated, it gives CASSAGNEPQHF. The chain recombines TRBV7-8 with TRBJ1-5; D gene ambiguous. The V gene lost 5 bases and the J gene lost 8 bases, with 10 bases spanning the gap. The germline gives CDR1 SGHVS, CDR2 FQNEAQ. CDR3 length equals 12 residues.

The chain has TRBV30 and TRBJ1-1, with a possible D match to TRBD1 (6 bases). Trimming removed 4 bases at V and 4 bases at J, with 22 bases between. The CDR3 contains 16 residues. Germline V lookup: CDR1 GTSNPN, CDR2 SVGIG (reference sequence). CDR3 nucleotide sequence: TGTGCCTGGAACCTCCCAAAGAGGGGGTTTGGCACTGAAGCTTTCTTT. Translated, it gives CAWNLPKRGFGTEAFF. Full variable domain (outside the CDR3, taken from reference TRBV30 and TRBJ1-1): SQTIHQWPATLVQPVGSPLSLECTVEGTSNPNLYWYRQAAGRGLQLLFYSVGIGQISSEVPQNLSASRPQDRQFILSSKKLLLSDSGFYLCAWNLPKRGFGTEAFFGQGTRLTVV.

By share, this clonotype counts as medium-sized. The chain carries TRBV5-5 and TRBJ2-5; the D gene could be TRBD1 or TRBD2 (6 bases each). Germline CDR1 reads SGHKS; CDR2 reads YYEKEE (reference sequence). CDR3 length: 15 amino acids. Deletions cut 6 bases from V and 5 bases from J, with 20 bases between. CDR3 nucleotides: TGTGCCAGCATCCTCACCGGGGGCAATCAGGAGACCCAGTACTTC. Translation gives CASILTGGNQETQYF.

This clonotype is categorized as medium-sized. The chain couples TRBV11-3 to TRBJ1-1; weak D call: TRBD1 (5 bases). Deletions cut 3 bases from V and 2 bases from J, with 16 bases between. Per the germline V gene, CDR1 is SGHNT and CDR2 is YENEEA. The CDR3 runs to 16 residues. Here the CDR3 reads CASSLAGPLVNTEAFF. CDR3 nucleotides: TGTGCCAGCAGCTTGGCAGGGCCCCTGGTAAACACTGAAGCTTTCTTT.

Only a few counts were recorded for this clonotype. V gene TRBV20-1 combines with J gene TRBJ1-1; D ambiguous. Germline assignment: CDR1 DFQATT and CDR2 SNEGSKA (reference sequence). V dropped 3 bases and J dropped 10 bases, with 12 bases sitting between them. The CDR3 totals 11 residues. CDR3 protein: CSASMSVGAFF. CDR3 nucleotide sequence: TGCAGTGCTAGTATGAGTGTTGGAGCTTTCTTT.

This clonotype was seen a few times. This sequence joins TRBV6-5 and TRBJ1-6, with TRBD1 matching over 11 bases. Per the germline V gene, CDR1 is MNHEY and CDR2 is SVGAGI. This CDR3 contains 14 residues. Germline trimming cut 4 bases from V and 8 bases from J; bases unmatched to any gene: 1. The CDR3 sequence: CASSWTGGDSPLHF. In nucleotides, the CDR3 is TGTGCCAGCAGTTGGACAGGGGGCGATTCACCCCTCCACTTT.

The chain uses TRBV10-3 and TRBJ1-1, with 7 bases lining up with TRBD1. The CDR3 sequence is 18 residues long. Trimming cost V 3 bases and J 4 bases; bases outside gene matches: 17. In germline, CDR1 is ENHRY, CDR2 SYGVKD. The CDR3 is CAISDLLVTRQGATEAFF. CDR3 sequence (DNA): TGTGCCATCAGTGATCTTCTCGTTACGAGACAGGGCGCCACTGAAGCTTTCTTT.

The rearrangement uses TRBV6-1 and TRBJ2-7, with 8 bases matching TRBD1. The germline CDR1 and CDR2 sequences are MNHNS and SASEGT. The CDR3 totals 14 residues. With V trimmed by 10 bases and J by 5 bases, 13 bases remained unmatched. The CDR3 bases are TGTGCCACCCAAACAGGGGGAGTAGGTGACGAGCAGTACTTC. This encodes CATQTGGVGDEQYF.

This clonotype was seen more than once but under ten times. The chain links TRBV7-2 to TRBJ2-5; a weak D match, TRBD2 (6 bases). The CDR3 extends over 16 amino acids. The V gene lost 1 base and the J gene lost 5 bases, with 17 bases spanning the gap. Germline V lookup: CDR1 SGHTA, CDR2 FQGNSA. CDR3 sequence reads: CASSLDGWGRGETQYF. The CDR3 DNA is TGTGCCAGCAGCTTAGACGGTTGGGGACGGGGGGAGACCCAGTACTTC. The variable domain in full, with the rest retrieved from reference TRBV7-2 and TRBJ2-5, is GAGVSQSPSNKVTEKGKDVELRCDPISGHTALYWYRQSLGQGLEFLIYFQGNSAPDKSGLPSDRFSAERTGGSVSTLTIQRTQQEDSAVYLCASSLDGWGRGETQYFGPGTRLLVL.

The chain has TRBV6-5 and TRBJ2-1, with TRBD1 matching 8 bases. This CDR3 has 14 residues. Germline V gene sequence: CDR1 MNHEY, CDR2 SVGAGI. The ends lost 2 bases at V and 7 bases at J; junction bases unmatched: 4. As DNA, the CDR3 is TGTGCCAGCAGTTACCCAGGGGGCTTGAATGAGCAGTTCTTC. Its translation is CASSYPGGLNEQFF.

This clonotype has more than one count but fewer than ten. The CDR3 loop reads CASRTTQSSYEQYF. Here the CDR3 DNA reads TGTGCCAGCAGGACTACCCAGAGCTCCTACGAGCAGTACTTC. This sequence joins TRBV7-2 and TRBJ2-7; possibly TRBD2 for D (5 bases). The CDR3 length is 14 residues. CDR1 SGHTA and CDR2 FQGNSA come from the germline V gene. Trimming cost V 6 bases and J 0 bases, with 12 bases left between them.